This T cell receptor beta chain was captured by sequencing in a study of OX40 agonist ivuxolimab in advanced cancers. The method was immunoSEQ multiplex PCR; TCRdb's version includes in-frame clones alone and lacks a portion of them. The top ten hold 0.15% to 0.19% of the sample, which has 95,000 to 150,000 clones, over 85% seen once. This CDR3 has 15 residues. The germline V gene has CDR1 SEHNR and CDR2 FQNEAQ (reference sequence). The V gene lost 1 base and the J gene lost 2 bases, with 10 bases spanning the gap. The input for sequencing was CD4+ or CD8+ T cells sorted from blood, taken in a trial of the OX40 agonist ivuxolimab. The chain is built from TRBV7-9 and TRBJ2-3; D is uncertain. The TCR originated in an adult with an advanced solid tumor such as melanoma, head and neck, liver or kidney cancer. Here the CDR3 reads CASSLEAGYTDTQYF. The CDR3 bases are TGTGCCAGCAGCTTAGAGGCCGGGTACACAGATACGCAGTATTTT.